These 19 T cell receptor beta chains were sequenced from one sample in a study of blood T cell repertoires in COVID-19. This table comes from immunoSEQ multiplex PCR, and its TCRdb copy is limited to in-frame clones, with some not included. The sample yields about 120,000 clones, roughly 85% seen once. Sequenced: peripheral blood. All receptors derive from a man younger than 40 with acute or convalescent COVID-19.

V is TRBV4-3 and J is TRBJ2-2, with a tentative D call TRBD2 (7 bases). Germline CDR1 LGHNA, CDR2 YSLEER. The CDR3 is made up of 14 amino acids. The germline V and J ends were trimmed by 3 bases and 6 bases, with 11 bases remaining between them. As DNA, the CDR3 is TGCGCCAGCAGCCAGCGGGGGACATCCGGGGAGCTGTTTTTT. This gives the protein CASSQRGTSGELFF.

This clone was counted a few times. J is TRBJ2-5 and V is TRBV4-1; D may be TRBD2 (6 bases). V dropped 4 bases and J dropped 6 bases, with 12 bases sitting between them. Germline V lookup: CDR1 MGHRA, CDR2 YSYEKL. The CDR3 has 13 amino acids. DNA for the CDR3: TGCGCCAGCAGCCCCCACCGGGAGAAGACCCAGTACTTC. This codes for CASSPHREKTQYF.

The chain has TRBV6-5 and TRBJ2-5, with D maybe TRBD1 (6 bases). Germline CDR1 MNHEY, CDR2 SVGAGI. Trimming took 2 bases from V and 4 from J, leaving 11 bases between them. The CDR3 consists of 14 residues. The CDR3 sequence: CASSYAGAGETQYF. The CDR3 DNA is TGTGCCAGCAGTTACGCAGGGGCTGGAGAGACCCAGTACTTC.

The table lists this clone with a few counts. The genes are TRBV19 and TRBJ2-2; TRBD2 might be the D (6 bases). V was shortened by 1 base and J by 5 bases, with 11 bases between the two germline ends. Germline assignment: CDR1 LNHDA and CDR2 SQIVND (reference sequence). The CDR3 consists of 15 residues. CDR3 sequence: CASSIVGGRTGELFF. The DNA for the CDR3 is TGTGCCAGTAGTATAGTAGGAGGGAGGACCGGGGAGCTGTTTTTT.

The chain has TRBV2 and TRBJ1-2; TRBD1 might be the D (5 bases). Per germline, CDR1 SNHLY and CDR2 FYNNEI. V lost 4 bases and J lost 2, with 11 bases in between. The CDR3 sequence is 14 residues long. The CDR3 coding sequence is TGTGCCAGCAGTGCGAGCGCAGGGAACTATGGCTACACCTTC. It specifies CASSASAGNYGYTF.

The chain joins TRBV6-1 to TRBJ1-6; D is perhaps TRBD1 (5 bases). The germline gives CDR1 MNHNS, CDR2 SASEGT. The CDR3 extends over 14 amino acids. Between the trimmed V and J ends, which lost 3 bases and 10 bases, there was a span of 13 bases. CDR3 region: CASSERGDGSPLHF. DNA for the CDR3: TGTGCCAGCAGTGAGCGGGGCGATGGATCACCCCTCCACTTT.

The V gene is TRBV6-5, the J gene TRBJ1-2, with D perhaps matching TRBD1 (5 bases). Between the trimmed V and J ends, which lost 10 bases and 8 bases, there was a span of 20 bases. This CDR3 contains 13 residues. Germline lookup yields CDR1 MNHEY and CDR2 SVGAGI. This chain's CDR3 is CATAMGTLSGYTF. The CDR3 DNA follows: TGTGCCACCGCCATGGGGACTCTAAGCGGCTACACCTTC.

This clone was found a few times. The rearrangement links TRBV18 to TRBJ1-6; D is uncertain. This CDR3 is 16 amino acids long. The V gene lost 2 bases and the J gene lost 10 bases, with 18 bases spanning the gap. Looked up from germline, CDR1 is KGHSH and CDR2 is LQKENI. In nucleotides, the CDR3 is TGTGCCAGCTCACCAGTGGCGAGGAGCGGGAACTCACCCCTCCACTTT. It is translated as CASSPVARSGNSPLHF.

The CDR3: CASSKVGQGGKETQYF. CDR3 in DNA: TGTGCCAGCAGCAAAGTGGGACAGGGGGGGAAGGAGACCCAGTACTTC. V is TRBV21-1 and J is TRBJ2-5; no DNA check was done on the table's D call, TRBD1. TRBV21-1 is an annotated pseudogene. This CDR3 is 16 amino acids long.

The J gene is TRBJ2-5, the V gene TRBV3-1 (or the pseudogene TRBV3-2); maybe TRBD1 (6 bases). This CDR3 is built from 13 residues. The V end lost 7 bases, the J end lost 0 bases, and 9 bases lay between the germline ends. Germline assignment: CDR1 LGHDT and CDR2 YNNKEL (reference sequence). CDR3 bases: TGTGCCAGCACAAGACAGGACCAAGAGACCCAGTACTTC. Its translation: CASTRQDQETQYF.

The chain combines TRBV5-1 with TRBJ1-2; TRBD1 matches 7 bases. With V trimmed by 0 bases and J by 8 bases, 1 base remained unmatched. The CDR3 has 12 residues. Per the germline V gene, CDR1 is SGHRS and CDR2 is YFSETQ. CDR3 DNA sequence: TGCGCCAGCAGCTTGGGAGGGGGCGGCTACACCTTC. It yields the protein CASSLGGGGYTF.

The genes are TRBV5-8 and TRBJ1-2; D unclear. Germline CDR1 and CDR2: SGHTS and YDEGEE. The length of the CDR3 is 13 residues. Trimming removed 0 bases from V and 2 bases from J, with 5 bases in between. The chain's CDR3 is CASSLAGNYGYTF. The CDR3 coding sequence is TGTGCCAGCAGCTTGGCAGGAAACTATGGCTACACCTTC. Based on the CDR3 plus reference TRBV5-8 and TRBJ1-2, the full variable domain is EAGVTQSPTHLIKTRGQQATLRCSPISGHTSVYWYQQALGLGLQFLLWYDEGEERNRGNFPPRFSGRQFPNYSSELNVNALELEDSALYLCASSLAGNYGYTFGSGTRLTVV.

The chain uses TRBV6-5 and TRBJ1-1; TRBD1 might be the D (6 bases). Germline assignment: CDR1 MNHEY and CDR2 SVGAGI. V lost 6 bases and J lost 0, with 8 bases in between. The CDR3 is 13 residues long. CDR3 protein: CASRRTVNTEAFF. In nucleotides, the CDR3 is TGTGCCAGCAGGAGGACAGTGAACACTGAAGCTTTCTTT.

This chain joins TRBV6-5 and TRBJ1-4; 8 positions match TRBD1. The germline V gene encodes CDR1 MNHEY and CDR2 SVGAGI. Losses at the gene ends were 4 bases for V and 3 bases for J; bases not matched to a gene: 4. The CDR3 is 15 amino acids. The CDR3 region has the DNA TGTGCCAGCAGTTCCGGGACAGGCTCTAATGAAAAACTGTTTTTT. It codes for CASSSGTGSNEKLFF.

This CDR3 is CSVLRNEQFF. CDR3 DNA sequence: TGCAGCGTACTTCGAAATGAGCAGTTCTTC. The chain uses TRBV29-1 and TRBJ2-1; D gene ambiguous. Germline V gene lookup returns CDR1 SQVTM and CDR2 ANQGSEA. V lost 6 bases to trimming and J lost 7 bases, with 7 bases between them. This CDR3 is 10 amino acids long.

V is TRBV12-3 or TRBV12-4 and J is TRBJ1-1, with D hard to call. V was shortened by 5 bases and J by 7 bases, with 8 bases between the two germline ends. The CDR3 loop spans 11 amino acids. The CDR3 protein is CASSGLVEAFF. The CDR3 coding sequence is TGTGCCAGCAGTGGACTGGTTGAAGCTTTCTTT.

This CDR3 reads CASSFNGYPNEKLFF. The CDR3, as DNA: TGTGCCAGCAGTTTTAACGGGTATCCAAATGAAAAACTGTTTTTT. The chain employs TRBV27 and TRBJ1-4; D gene unclear. The germline gives CDR1 MNHEY, CDR2 SMNVEV (reference sequence). V gave up 3 bases and J gave up 5 bases, with 13 bases separating them. There are 15 residues in the CDR3.

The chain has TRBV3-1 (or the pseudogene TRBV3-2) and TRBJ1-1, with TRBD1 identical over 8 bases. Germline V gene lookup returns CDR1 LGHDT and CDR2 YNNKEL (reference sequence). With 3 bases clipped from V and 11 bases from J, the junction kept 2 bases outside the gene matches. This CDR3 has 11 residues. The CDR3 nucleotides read TGTGCCAGCAGCCAGACAGGGGATGCTTTCTTT. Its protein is CASSQTGDAFF.

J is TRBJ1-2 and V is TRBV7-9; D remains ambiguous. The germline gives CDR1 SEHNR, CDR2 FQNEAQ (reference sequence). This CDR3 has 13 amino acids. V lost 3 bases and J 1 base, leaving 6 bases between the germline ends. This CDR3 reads CASSFTSNYGYTF. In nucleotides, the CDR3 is TGTGCCAGCAGCTTCACAAGTAACTATGGCTACACCTTC.